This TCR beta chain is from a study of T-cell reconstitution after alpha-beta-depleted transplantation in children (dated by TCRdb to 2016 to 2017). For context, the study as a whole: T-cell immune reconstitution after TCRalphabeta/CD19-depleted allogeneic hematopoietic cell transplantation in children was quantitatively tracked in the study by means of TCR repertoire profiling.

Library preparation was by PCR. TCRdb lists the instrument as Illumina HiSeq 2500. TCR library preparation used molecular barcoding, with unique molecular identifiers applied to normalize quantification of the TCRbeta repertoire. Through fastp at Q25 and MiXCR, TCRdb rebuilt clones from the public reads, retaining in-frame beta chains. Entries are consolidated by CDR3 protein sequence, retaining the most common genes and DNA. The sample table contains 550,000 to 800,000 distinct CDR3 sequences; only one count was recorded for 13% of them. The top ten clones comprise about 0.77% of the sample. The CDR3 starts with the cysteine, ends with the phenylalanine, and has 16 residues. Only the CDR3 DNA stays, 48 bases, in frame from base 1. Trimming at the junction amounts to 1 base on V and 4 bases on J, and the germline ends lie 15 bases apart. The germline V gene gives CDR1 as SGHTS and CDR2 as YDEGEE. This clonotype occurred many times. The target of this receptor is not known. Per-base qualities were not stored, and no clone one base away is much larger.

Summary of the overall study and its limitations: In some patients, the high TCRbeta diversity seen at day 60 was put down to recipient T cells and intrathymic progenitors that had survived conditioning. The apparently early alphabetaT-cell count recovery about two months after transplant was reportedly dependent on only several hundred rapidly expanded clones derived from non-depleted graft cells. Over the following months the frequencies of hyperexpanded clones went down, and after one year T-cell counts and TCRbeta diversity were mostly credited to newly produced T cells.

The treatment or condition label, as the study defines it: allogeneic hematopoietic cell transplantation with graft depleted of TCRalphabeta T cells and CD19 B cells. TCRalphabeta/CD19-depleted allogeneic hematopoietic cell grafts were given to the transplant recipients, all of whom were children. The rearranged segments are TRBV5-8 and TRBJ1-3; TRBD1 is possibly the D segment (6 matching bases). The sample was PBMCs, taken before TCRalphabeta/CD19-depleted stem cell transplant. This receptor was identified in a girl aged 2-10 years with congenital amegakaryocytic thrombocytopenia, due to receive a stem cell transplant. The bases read TGTGCCAGCAGCTTGTACCCTGGAGGGGGAGGAAACACCATATATTTT. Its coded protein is CASSLYPGGGGNTIYF.